Each of the 27 T cell receptor beta chains below was sequenced from the same sample in a study of CD8 T cells in Susac syndrome. RNA was extracted with the RNeasy kit, and a quantity of about 0.45 to 1 ug was reverse transcribed using random hexamers. In TCRdb, the immunoSEQ multiplex PCR reads were re-called with MiXCR into one record per CDR3 protein. This sample has approximately 150,000 distinct CDR3 sequences, with roughly 94% found just once. Sequences were obtained from CD4+ T cells from PBMCs. The receptors derive from a human donor in good health.

This clonotype was recorded once. J is TRBJ2-1 and V is TRBV20-1, with a weak D call TRBD1 (6 bases). The CDR3 loop spans 11 amino acids. V dropped 4 bases and J dropped 6 bases, with 7 bases sitting between them. Germline V gives CDR1 DFQATT, CDR2 SNEGSKA (reference sequence). CDR3 sequence reads: CSATDSNEQFF. As DNA, the CDR3 is TGCAGTGCTACGGACAGCAATGAGCAGTTCTTC.

The chain employs TRBV20-1 and TRBJ1-1; maybe TRBD1 (5 bases). Germline lookup yields CDR1 DFQATT and CDR2 SNEGSKA (reference sequence). Trimming shortened V by 3 bases and J by 4 bases, and 15 bases separated the two germline ends. CDR3 length: 14 amino acids. The CDR3 sequence is CSARAQPGGTEAFF. DNA for the CDR3: TGCAGTGCTAGGGCCCAGCCCGGGGGCACTGAAGCTTTCTTT.

V gene TRBV27 combines with J gene TRBJ2-7; TRBD1 agrees at 8 bases. The J segment lost 6 bases and the V segment lost 0 bases, leaving 4 bases of the junction unmatched. The germline CDR1 and CDR2 sequences are MNHEY and SMNVEV (reference sequence). This CDR3 is 14 amino acids long. The DNA of the CDR3 is TGTGCCAGCAGTTTATCGACAGGGGAAGGCGAGCAGTACTTC. This translates into CASSLSTGEGEQYF.

This chain uses TRBV2 with TRBJ1-1; no reliable D call. Germline values: CDR1 SNHLY, CDR2 FYNNEI. The CDR3 has 13 residues. The V and J ends lost 2 bases and 5 bases respectively, with 9 bases between them. The CDR3: CASSEWEETEAFF. As DNA, the CDR3 is TGTGCCAGCAGTGAATGGGAGGAGACTGAAGCTTTCTTT.

The rearrangement links TRBV12-3 or TRBV12-4 to TRBJ1-5; D gene unclear. The V end was cut by 5 bases, the J end by 3 bases, with 11 bases between. This CDR3 is built from 14 residues. The CDR3 region is CASSPSGYNQPQHF. As DNA, the CDR3 is TGTGCCAGCAGTCCCTCAGGATACAATCAGCCCCAGCATTTT.

V usage is TRBV6-1 and J usage is TRBJ1-2; D is unclear. Germline assignment: CDR1 MNHNS and CDR2 SASEGT. The length of the CDR3 is 11 residues. Trimming took off 3 bases at V and 2 bases at J, with 1 base between the two ends. The CDR3 DNA is TGTGCCAGCAGTGACAACTATGGCTACACCTTC. It yields the protein CASSDNYGYTF.

The chain is built from TRBV7-9 and TRBJ1-2; 10 bases line up with TRBD1. J gave up 1 base and V 5 bases, and 10 bases lay outside the gene matches. Germline V gene data show CDR1 as SEHNR and CDR2 as FQNEAQ (reference sequence). The CDR3 is 17 residues long. The CDR3, as DNA: TGTGCCAGCAGCAATCCGGGACAGGGGCTCGTTAACTATGGCTACACCTTC. Protein: CASSNPGQGLVNYGYTF.

This clonotype has a single count. The gene calls are TRBV10-3 and TRBJ2-5, with 8 bases that match TRBD1. CDR1 is ENHRY and CDR2 is SYGVKD in the germline V gene. The CDR3 runs to 14 residues. Trimming took 10 bases from V and 4 from J; bases not matched to a gene: 11. The CDR3 reads CATKPGTGGETQYF. As DNA, the CDR3 is TGTGCCACCAAACCTGGGACAGGTGGAGAGACCCAGTACTTC.

This chain joins TRBV3-1 and TRBJ1-5, with a possible D match to TRBD1 (6 bases). The V gene's germline CDR1 is LGHDT and CDR2 YNNKEL (reference sequence). V lost 0 bases, J lost 2 bases, and 14 bases lay in between. This CDR3 has 17 amino acids. The CDR3 region is CASSQDFGGGGNQPQHF. The CDR3 region has the DNA TGTGCCAGCAGCCAAGATTTTGGGGGCGGTGGCAATCAGCCCCAGCATTTT.

The chain carries TRBV6-5 and TRBJ2-2, with TRBD1 matching over 7 bases. After removal of 6 bases from V and 2 bases from J, the junction contained 6 bases not matched to a gene. The germline gives CDR1 MNHEY, CDR2 SVGAGI. The CDR3 extends over 15 amino acids. The CDR3 loop is CASRREGANTGELFF. Written as DNA, the CDR3 is TGTGCCAGCAGGAGAGAGGGGGCTAACACCGGGGAGCTGTTTTTT.

This clonotype was seen just once. The genes are TRBV5-6 and TRBJ2-7; TRBD1 matches at 9 bases. J lost 4 bases, V lost 4 bases, and 9 bases had no gene match. The CDR3 is 15 amino acids. Germline CDR1 SGHDT, CDR2 YYEEEE. The CDR3 region has the DNA TGTGCCAGCAGCACACCCCCGGGACAGGGATACGAGCAGTACTTC. Residues: CASSTPPGQGYEQYF.

This clonotype came up once. The chain is built from TRBV20-1 and TRBJ1-5; D unresolved. The CDR3 runs to 15 residues. The V end was cut by 0 bases, the J end by 8 bases, with 17 bases between. Germline CDR1 is DFQATT and CDR2 is SNEGSKA (reference sequence). CDR3 nucleotides: TGCAGTGCTAGAGACCCTAACGGGGTAAATAAGCCCCAGCATTTT. Protein product: CSARDPNGVNKPQHF.

J is TRBJ1-5 and V is TRBV20-1; D is possibly TRBD1 (5 bases). The length of the CDR3 is 13 residues. The germline V gene has CDR1 DFQATT and CDR2 SNEGSKA (reference sequence). V dropped 3 bases and J dropped 4 bases, with 10 bases sitting between them. The CDR3: CSASADTNQPQHF. CDR3 coding DNA: TGCAGTGCTAGCGCGGACACTAATCAGCCCCAGCATTTT.

The V gene is TRBV6-6, the J gene TRBJ2-7; no definite D call. The ends were cut back, 5 bases at V and 7 bases at J, with 12 bases in the middle. The CDR3 totals 12 residues. In germline, CDR1 is MNHNY, CDR2 SVGAGI (reference sequence). The DNA of the CDR3 is TGTGCCAGCAGTCCCTCGTTTGCAGAGCAGTACTTC. Protein: CASSPSFAEQYF.

The rearrangement links TRBV2 to TRBJ2-5; the match to TRBD2 covers 13 bases. This CDR3 contains 15 residues. After removal of 3 bases from V and 4 bases from J, the junction contained 2 bases not matched to a gene. Germline lookup yields CDR1 SNHLY and CDR2 FYNNEI. The CDR3 sequence: CASSEWTSGGETQYF. CDR3 in DNA: TGTGCCAGCAGTGAGTGGACTAGCGGGGGAGAGACCCAGTACTTC.

V is TRBV7-2 and J is TRBJ2-2; D is unresolved. V was shortened by 1 base and J by 6 bases, with 9 bases between the two germline ends. Per germline, CDR1 SGHTA and CDR2 FQGNSA. This CDR3 has 14 residues. DNA of the CDR3: TGTGCCAGCAGCTTAGGGCCGGGCGCCGGGGAGCTGTTTTTT. As protein: CASSLGPGAGELFF.

This chain connects TRBV6-6 to TRBJ2-3; a weak D match, TRBD1 (5 bases). The CDR3 consists of 12 residues. CDR1 and CDR2 from the germline V gene are MNHNY and SVGAGI (reference sequence). V gave up 6 bases and J gave up 6 bases, with 10 bases separating them. In DNA form, the CDR3 reads TGTGCCAGCAGCCTCAGGGTGGATACGCAGTATTTT. Protein sequence: CASSLRVDTQYF.

J is TRBJ1-2 and V is TRBV28; possibly TRBD1 for D (5 bases). Per germline, CDR1 MDHEN and CDR2 SYDVKM. The CDR3 spans 13 residues. The V and J ends lost 7 bases and 3 bases respectively, with 12 bases between them. The CDR3, as DNA: TGTGCCAGCAAGCAGCTACAGGACTATGGCTACACCTTC. This translates into CASKQLQDYGYTF.

The chain carries TRBV20-1 and TRBJ1-1; 7 bases are a match to TRBD1. V dropped 6 bases and J dropped 0; count of bases not matched to a gene: 4. The CDR3 consists of 13 residues. CDR1 DFQATT and CDR2 SNEGSKA come from the germline V gene (reference sequence). The CDR3: CSARGFMNTEAFF. The CDR3, as DNA: TGCAGTGCCAGGGGGTTCATGAACACTGAAGCTTTCTTT.

The rearrangement links TRBV2 to TRBJ1-1, with unresolved D. The V end lost 6 bases, the J end lost 3 bases, and 11 bases lay between the germline ends. Germline loops: CDR1 SNHLY, CDR2 FYNNEI. This CDR3 region has 13 residues. The CDR3 spells CASSPRRDTEAFF. The CDR3, as DNA: TGTGCCAGCAGCCCGAGGCGAGACACTGAAGCTTTCTTT.

The chain recombines TRBV15 with TRBJ2-3, with 7 bases aligning to TRBD2. This CDR3 has 19 amino acids. V lost 0 bases to trimming and J lost 3 bases; unmatched junction nucleotides: 15. From germline, CDR1 is LNHNV and CDR2 YYDKDF (reference sequence). In DNA form, the CDR3 reads TGTGCCACCAGCAGAGAACGGGGGTGGCGAGCGGGATCGACAGATACGCAGTATTTT. Its translation: CATSRERGWRAGSTDTQYF.

CDR3 amino acids: CSVDEGTGGEKLFF. The CDR3 DNA sequence: TGCAGCGTTGATGAGGGGACAGGGGGCGAAAAACTGTTTTTT. The chain recombines TRBV29-1 with TRBJ1-4, with TRBD1 matching 12 bases. Trimming took 3 bases from V and 8 from J; bases not matched to a gene: 4. The CDR3 consists of 14 residues. The germline V gene has CDR1 SQVTM and CDR2 ANQGSEA.

This clonotype was recorded a few times. The chain has TRBV7-2 and TRBJ1-5; D remains unclear. This CDR3 region has 15 residues. Deletions cut 0 bases from V and 0 bases from J, with 6 bases between. From germline, CDR1 is SGHTA and CDR2 FQGNSA. CDR3 bases: TGTGCCAGCAGCTTAGCGGGTAATAGCAATCAGCCCCAGCATTTT. Translated: CASSLAGNSNQPQHF.

The chain uses TRBV5-1 and TRBJ2-3; D possibly matches TRBD1 or TRBD2 (5 bases each). Germline V lookup: CDR1 SGHRS, CDR2 YFSETQ. The CDR3 sequence is 14 residues long. Trimming cost V 4 bases and J 5 bases, with 14 bases left between them. The CDR3 here is CASSRDPGRDTQYF. Here the CDR3 DNA reads TGCGCCAGCAGCCGGGACCCGGGAAGAGATACGCAGTATTTT.

The J gene is TRBJ1-5, the V gene TRBV19; D remains unclear. This CDR3 spans 14 amino acids. The V gene lost 5 bases and the J gene lost 0 bases, with 8 bases spanning the gap. Germline V CDR1 and CDR2: LNHDA, SQIVND (reference sequence). CDR3 sequence reads: CASSPPPSNQPQHF. The CDR3 bases are TGTGCCAGTAGTCCCCCCCCTAGCAATCAGCCCCAGCATTTT.

The V call is TRBV20-1, the J call TRBJ1-2; D remains unclear. Trimming shortened V by 6 bases and J by 2 bases, and 10 bases separated the two germline ends. CDR3 length equals 12 residues. The germline CDR1 and CDR2 sequences are DFQATT and SNEGSKA (reference sequence). The CDR3 DNA is TGCAGTGCGCCTTCTCCGAACTATGGCTACACCTTC. Amino acids: CSAPSPNYGYTF.

V is TRBV5-1 and J is TRBJ1-1; tentative D call: TRBD1 (6 bases). The CDR3 sequence is 14 residues long. Deletions cut 4 bases from V and 3 bases from J, with 13 bases between. From germline, CDR1 is SGHRS and CDR2 YFSETQ. CDR3 amino acids: CASSPQGTHTEAFF. CDR3 in DNA: TGCGCCAGCAGCCCACAGGGAACCCACACTGAAGCTTTCTTT.